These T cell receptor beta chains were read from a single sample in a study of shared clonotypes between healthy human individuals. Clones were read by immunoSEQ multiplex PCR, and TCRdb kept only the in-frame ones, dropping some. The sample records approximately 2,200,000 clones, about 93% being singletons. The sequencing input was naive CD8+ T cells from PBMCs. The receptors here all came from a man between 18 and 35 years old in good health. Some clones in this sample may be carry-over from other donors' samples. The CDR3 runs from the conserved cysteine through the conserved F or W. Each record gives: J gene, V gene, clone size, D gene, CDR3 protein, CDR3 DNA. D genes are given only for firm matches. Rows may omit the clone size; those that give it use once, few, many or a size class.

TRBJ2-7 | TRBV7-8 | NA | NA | CASAGGGEQYF | TGTGCCAGTGCCGGTGGGGGAGAGCAGTACTTC
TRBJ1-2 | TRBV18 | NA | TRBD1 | CASSPSDRDYGYTF | TGTGCCAGCTCACCATCTGACAGGGACTATGGCTACACCTTC
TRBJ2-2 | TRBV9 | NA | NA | CASSVERGIGELFF | TGTGCCAGCAGCGTAGAAAGGGGAATCGGGGAGCTGTTTTTT
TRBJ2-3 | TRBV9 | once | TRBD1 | CASSRQGTAITDTQYF | TGTGCCAGCAGCCGCCAGGGGACAGCTATCACAGATACGCAGTATTTT
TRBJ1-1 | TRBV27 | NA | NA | CASSSPNTEAFF | TGTGCCAGCAGTTCACCAAACACTGAAGCTTTCTTT
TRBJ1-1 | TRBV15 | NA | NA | CATSGNAEAFF | TGTGCCACCAGCGGGAACGCTGAAGCTTTCTTT
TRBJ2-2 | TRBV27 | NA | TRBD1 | CASSLGTGWTTGELFF | TGTGCCAGCAGTTTAGGGACAGGGTGGACCACCGGGGAGCTGTTTTTT
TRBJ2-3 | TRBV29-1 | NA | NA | CSLKGDSTDTQYF | TGCAGCCTCAAAGGGGATAGCACAGATACGCAGTATTTT
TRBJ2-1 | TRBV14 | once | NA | CASSQGTMGQGQFF | TGTGCCAGCAGCCAAGGAACGATGGGGCAGGGGCAGTTCTTC
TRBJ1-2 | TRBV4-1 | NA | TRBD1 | CASSHPGTGVNYGYTF | TGCGCCAGCAGCCACCCCGGGACAGGGGTTAACTATGGCTACACCTTC
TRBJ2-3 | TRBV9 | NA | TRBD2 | CASSAPEGLAGVTDTQYF | TGTGCCAGCAGCGCACCCGAGGGACTAGCGGGAGTCACAGATACGCAGTATTTT
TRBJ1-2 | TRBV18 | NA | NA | CASSPRDTDNYGYTF | TGTGCCAGCTCCCCCAGGGACACGGATAACTATGGCTACACCTTC